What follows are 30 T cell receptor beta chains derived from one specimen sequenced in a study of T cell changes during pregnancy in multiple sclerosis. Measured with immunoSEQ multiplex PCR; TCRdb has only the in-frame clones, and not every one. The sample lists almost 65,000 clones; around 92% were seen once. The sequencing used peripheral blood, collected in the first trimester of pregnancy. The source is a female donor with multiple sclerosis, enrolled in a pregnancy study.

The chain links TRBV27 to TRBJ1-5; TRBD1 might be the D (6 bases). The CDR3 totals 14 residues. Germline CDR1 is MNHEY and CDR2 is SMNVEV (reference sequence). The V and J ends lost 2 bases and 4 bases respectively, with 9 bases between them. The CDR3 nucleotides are TGTGCCAGCAGTTTAGCCAGGGGTAATCAGCCCCAGCATTTT. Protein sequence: CASSLARGNQPQHF.

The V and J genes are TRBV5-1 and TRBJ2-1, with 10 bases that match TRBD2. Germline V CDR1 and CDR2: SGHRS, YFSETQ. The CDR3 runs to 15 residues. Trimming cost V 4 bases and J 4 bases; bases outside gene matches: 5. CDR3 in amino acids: CASSISSGSYNEQFF. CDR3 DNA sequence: TGCGCCAGCAGCATCTCTAGCGGGAGTTACAATGAGCAGTTCTTC.

The CDR3 protein is CAIRDSKNIQYF. The DNA of the CDR3 is TGTGCCATCAGGGACTCCAAAAACATTCAGTACTTC. V is TRBV10-3 and J is TRBJ2-4, with D tentatively TRBD2 (5 bases). The V and J ends lost 6 bases and 2 bases respectively, with 5 bases between them. The CDR3 consists of 12 residues. Germline CDR1 and CDR2: ENHRY and SYGVKD.

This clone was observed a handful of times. CDR3: CASSPIGQLNTEAFF. The CDR3 DNA reads TGTGCCAGCAGCCCAATCGGACAGTTGAACACTGAAGCTTTCTTT. V is TRBV7-9 and J is TRBJ1-1; D perhaps matches TRBD1 (6 bases). Looked up from germline, CDR1 is SEHNR and CDR2 is FQNEAQ (reference sequence). Trimming shortened V by 5 bases and J by 0 bases, and 13 bases separated the two germline ends. The CDR3 consists of 15 residues. Full variable domain (missing parts from reference TRBV7-9 and TRBJ1-1): DTGVSQNPRHKITKRGQNVTFRCDPISEHNRLYWYRQTLGQGPEFLTYFQNEAQLEKSRLLSDRFSAERPKGSFSTLEIQRTEQGDSAMYLCASSPIGQLNTEAFFGQGTRLTVV.

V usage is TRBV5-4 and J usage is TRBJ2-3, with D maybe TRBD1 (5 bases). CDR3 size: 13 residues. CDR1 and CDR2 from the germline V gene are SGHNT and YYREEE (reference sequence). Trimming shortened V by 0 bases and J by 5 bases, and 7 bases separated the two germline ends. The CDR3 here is CASSLEGVDTQYF. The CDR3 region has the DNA TGTGCCAGCAGCTTGGAAGGGGTAGATACGCAGTATTTT.

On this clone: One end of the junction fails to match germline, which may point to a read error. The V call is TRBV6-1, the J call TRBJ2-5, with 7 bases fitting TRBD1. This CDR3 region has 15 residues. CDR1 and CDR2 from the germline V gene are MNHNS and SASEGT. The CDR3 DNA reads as TGTGCCAGCAGCGAAGTTCGGGACAGCCAAGAGACCCAGTACTTC. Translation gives CASSEVRDSQETQYF.

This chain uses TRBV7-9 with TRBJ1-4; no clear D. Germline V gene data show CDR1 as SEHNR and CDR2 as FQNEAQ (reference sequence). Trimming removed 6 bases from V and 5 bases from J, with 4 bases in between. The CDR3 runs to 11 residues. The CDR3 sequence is CASRGNEKLFF. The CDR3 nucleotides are TGTGCCAGCAGGGGCAATGAAAAACTGTTTTTT.

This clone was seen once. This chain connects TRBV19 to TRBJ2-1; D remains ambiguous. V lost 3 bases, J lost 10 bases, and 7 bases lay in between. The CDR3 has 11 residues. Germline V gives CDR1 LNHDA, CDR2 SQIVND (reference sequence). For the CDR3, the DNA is TGTGCCAGTAGTATGGGCAAAGAGCAGTTCTTC. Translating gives CASSMGKEQFF.

In nucleotides, the CDR3 is TGTGCCAGTAGTGTCCAGCGTCAGCCCCAGCATTTT. Amino acid sequence: CASSVQRQPQHF. This chain uses TRBV19 with TRBJ1-5; D is uncertain. The germline CDR1 and CDR2 sequences are LNHDA and SQIVND (reference sequence). With 5 bases removed from V and 6 bases from J, the gap between germline ends came to 8 bases. The CDR3 is 12 residues long.

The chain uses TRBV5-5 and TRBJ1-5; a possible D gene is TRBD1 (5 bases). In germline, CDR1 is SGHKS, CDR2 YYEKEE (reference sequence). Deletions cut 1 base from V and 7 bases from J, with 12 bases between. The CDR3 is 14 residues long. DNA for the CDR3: TGTGCCAGCAGCTTGAGAGGGGAGGGACAGCCCCAGCATTTT. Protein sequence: CASSLRGEGQPQHF.

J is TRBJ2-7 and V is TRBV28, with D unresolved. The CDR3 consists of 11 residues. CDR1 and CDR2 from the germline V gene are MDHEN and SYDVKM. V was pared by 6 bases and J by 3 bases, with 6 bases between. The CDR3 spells CASRNSYEQYF. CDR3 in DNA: TGTGCCAGCAGAAACAGCTACGAGCAGTACTTC.

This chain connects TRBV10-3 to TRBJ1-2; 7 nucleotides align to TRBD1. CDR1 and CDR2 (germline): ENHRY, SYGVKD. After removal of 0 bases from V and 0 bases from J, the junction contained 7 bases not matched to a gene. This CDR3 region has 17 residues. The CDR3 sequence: CAISESRTGLSNYGYTF. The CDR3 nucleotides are TGTGCCATCAGTGAGTCCCGGACAGGCCTCTCTAACTATGGCTACACCTTC.

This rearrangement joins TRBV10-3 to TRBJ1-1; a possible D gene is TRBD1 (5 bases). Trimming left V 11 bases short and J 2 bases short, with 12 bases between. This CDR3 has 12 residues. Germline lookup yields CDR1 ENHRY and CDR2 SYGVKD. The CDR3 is CAARQLNTEAFF. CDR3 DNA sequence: TGTGCCGCCCGACAGCTTAACACTGAAGCTTTCTTT.

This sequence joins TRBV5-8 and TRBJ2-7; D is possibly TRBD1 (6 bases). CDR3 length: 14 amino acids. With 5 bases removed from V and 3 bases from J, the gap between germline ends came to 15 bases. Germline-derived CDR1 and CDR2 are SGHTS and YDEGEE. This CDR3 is CASRSGHRDYEQYF. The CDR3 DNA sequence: TGTGCCAGCAGGTCGGGACATCGGGACTACGAGCAGTACTTC.

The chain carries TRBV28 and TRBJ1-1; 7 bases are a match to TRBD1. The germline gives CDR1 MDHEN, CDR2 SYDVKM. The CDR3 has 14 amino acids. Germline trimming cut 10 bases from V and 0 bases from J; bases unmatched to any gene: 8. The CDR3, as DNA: TGTGCCACGGAGACAGGGCCCCTGAACACTGAAGCTTTCTTT. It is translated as CATETGPLNTEAFF. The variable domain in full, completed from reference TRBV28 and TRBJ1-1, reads DVKVTQSSRYLVKRTGEKVFLECVQDMDHENMFWYRQDPGLGLRLIYFSYDVKMKEKGDIPEGYSVSREKKERFSLILESASTNQTSMYLCATETGPLNTEAFFGQGTRLTVV.

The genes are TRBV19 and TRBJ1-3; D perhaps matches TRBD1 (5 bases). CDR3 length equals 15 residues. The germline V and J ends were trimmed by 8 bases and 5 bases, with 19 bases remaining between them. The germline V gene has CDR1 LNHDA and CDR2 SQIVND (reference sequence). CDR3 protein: CASGVGRLKRNTIYF. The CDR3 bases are TGTGCCAGTGGCGTGGGGCGTCTTAAAAGAAACACCATATATTTT.

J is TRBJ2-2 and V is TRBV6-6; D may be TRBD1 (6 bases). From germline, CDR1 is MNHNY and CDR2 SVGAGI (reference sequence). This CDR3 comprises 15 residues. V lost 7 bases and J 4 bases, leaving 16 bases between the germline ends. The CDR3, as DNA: TGTGCCAGCAATACCCACAGGGCCAGCACCGGGGAGCTGTTTTTT. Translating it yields CASNTHRASTGELFF.

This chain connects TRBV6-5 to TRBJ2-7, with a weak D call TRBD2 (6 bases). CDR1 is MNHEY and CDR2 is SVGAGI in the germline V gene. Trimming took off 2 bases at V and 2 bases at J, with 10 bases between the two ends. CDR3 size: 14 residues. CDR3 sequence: CASSYNSGPYEQYF. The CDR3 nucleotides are TGTGCCAGCAGTTACAATAGCGGCCCCTACGAGCAGTACTTC.

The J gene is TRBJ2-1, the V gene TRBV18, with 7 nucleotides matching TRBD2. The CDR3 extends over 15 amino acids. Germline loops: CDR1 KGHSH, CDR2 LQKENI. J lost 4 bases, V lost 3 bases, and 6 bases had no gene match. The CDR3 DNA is TGTGCCAGCTCACCGGACCCCGGGGGGTACAATGAGCAGTTCTTC. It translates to CASSPDPGGYNEQFF.

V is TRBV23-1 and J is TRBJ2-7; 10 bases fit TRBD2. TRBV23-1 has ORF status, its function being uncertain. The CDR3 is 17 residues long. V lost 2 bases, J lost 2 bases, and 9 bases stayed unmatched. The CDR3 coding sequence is TGCGCCAGCAGTCAAACGAGCGGGAGGGGACCCACCTACGAGCAGTACTTC. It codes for CASSQTSGRGPTYEQYF.

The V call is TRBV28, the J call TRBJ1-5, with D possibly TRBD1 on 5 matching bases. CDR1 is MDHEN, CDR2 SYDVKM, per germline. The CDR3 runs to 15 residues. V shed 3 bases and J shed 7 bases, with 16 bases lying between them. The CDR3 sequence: CASSFGRGGEQPQHF. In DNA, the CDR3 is TGTGCCAGCAGTTTTGGGCGGGGCGGGGAACAGCCCCAGCATTTT.

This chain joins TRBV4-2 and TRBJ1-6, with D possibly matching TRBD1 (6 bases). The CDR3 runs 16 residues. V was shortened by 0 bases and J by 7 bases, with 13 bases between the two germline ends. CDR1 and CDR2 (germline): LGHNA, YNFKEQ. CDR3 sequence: CASSQDLKGVNSPLHF. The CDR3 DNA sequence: TGTGCCAGCAGCCAAGATCTGAAGGGGGTCAATTCACCCCTCCACTTT.

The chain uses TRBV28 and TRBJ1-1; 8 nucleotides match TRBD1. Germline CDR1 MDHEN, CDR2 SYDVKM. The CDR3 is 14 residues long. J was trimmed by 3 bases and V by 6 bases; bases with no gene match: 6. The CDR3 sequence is CASRRTGPYTEAFF. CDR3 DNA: TGTGCCAGCAGGAGGACAGGGCCTTACACTGAAGCTTTCTTT.

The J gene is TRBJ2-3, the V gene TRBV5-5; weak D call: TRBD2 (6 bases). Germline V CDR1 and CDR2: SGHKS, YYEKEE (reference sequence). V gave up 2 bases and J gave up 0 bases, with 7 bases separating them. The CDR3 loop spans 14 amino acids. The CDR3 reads CASSFGTSTDTQYF. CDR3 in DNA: TGTGCCAGCAGCTTCGGGACTAGCACAGATACGCAGTATTTT.

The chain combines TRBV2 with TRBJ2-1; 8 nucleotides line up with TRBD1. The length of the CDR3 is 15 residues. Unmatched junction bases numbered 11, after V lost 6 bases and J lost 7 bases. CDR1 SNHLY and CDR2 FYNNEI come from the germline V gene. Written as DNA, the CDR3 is TGTGCCAGCAGGGCCCGCTCCCGACAGGGGAATGAGCAGTTCTTC. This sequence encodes CASRARSRQGNEQFF.

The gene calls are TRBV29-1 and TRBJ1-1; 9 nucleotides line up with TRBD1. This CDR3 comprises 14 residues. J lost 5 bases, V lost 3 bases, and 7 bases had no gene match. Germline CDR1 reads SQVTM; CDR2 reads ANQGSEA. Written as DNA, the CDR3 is TGCAGCGTTGATAAGGGACAGGGTTGGACTGAAGCTTTCTTT. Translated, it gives CSVDKGQGWTEAFF.

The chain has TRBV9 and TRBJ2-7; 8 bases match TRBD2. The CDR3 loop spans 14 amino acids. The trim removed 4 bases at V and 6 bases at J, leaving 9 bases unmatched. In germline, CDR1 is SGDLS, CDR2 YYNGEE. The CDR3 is CASSPGGAPTEQYF. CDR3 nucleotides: TGTGCCAGCAGCCCGGGAGGGGCACCCACCGAGCAGTACTTC. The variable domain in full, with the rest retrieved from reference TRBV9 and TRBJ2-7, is DSGVTQTPKHLITATGQRVTLRCSPRSGDLSVYWYQQSLDQGLQFLIQYYNGEERAKGNILERFSAQQFPDLHSELNLSSLELGDSALYFCASSPGGAPTEQYFGPGTRLTVT.

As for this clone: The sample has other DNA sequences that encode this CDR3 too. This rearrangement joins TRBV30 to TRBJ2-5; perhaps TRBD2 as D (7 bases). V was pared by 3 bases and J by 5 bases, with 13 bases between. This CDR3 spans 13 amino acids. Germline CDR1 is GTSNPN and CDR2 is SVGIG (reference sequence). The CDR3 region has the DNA TGTGCCTGGAGCGGGGGGCGCGGGGAGACCCAGTACTTC. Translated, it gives CAWSGGRGETQYF.

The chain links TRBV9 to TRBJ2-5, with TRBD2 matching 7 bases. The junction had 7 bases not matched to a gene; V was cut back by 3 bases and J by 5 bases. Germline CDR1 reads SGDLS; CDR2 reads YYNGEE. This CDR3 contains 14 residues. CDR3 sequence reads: CASSDRGGEETQYF. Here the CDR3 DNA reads TGTGCCAGCAGCGACCGGGGAGGGGAGGAGACCCAGTACTTC.

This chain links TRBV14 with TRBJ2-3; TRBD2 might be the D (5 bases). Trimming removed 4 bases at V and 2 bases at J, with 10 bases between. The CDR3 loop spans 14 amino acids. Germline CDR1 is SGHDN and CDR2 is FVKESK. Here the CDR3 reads CASSPSHPTDTQYF. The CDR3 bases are TGTGCCAGCAGCCCTAGCCATCCCACAGATACGCAGTATTTT.